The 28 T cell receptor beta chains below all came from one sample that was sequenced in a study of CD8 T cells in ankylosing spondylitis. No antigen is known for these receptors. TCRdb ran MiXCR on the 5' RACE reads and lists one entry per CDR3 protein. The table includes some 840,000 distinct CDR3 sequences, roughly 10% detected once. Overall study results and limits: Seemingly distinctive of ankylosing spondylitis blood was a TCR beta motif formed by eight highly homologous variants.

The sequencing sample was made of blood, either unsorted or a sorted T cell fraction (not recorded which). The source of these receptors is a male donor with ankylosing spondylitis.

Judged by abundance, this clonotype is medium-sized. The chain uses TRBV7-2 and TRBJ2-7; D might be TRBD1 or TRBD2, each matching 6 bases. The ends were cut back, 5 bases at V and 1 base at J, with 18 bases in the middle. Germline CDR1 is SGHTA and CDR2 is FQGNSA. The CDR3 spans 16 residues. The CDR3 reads CASSPKGGSRSYEQYF. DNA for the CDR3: TGTGCCAGCAGCCCTAAGGGGGGCAGCAGATCCTACGAGCAGTACTTC.

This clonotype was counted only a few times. The CDR3 spells CASSRDRGRVEQYF. The CDR3 region has the DNA TGTGCCAGCAGCCGGGACAGGGGGCGCGTCGAGCAGTACTTC. V usage is TRBV7-2 and J usage is TRBJ2-7; 12 bases line up with TRBD1. The CDR3 extends over 14 amino acids. Germline V gene sequence: CDR1 SGHTA, CDR2 FQGNSA. V dropped 5 bases and J dropped 6; count of bases not matched to a gene: 5. The whole variable domain, remainder taken from reference TRBV7-2 and TRBJ2-7, is GAGVSQSPSNKVTEKGKDVELRCDPISGHTALYWYRQSLGQGLEFLIYFQGNSAPDKSGLPSDRFSAERTGGSVSTLTIQRTQQEDSAVYLCASSRDRGRVEQYFGPGTRLTVT.

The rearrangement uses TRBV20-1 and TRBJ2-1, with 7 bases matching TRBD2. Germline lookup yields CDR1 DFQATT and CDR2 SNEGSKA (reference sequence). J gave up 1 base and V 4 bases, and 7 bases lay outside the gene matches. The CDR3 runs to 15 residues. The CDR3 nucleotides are TGCAGTGCTATTTTAGCGGGTCTTTCCTACAATGAGCAGTTCTTC. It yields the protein CSAILAGLSYNEQFF.

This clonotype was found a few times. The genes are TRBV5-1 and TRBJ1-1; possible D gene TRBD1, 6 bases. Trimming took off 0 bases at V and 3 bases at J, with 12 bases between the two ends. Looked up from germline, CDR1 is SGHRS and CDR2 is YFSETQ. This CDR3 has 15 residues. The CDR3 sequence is CASSLAGTKDTEAFF. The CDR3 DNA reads TGCGCCAGCAGCTTGGCCGGGACAAAAGACACTGAAGCTTTCTTT.

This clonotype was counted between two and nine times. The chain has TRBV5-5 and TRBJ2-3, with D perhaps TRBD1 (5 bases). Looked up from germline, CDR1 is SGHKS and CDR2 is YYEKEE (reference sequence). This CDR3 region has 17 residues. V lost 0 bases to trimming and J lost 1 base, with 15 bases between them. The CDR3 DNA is TGTGCCAGCAGCTTGGCCGGTTGGCAGGGTGGCACAGATACGCAGTATTTT. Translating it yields CASSLAGWQGGTDTQYF.

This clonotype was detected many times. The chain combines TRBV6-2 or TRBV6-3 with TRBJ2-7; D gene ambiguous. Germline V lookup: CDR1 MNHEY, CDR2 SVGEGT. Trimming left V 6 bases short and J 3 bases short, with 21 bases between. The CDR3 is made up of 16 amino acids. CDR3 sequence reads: CASRKYEGSRSYEQYF. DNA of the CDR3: TGTGCCAGCAGAAAATACGAAGGGTCGCGAAGCTACGAGCAGTACTTC.

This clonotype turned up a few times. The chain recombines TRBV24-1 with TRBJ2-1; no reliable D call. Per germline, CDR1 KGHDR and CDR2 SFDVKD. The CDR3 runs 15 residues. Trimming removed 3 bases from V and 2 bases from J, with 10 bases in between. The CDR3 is CATSDIKATYNEQFF. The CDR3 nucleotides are TGTGCCACCAGTGATATAAAAGCGACCTACAATGAGCAGTTCTTC.

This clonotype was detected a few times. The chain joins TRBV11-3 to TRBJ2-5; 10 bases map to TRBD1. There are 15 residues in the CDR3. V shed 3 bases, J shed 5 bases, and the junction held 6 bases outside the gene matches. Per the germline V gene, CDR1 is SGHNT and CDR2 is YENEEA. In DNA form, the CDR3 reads TGTGCCAGCAGCTTGGGACAGGGGCAGCATGAGACCCAGTACTTC. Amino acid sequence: CASSLGQGQHETQYF.

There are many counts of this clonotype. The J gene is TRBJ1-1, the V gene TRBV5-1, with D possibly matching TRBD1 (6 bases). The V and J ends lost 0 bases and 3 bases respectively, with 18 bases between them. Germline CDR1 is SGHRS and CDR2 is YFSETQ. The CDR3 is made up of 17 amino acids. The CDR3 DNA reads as TGCGCCAGCAGCTTGGACAACAGGGTTTTTAGGGACACTGAAGCTTTCTTT. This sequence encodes CASSLDNRVFRDTEAFF.

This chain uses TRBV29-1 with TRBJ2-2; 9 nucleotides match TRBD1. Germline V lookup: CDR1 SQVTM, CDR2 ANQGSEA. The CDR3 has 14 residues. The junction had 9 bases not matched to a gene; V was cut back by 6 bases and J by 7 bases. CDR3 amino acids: CSVRKDRGGGELFF. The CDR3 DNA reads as TGCAGCGTCCGGAAGGACAGGGGTGGCGGGGAGCTGTTTTTT.

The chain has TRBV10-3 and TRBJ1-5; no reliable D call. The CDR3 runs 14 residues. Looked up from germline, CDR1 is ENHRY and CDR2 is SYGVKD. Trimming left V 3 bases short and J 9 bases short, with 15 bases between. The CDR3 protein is CAISDNGEDSPQHF. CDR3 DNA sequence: TGTGCCATCAGTGACAATGGTGAAGACTCGCCCCAGCATTTT.

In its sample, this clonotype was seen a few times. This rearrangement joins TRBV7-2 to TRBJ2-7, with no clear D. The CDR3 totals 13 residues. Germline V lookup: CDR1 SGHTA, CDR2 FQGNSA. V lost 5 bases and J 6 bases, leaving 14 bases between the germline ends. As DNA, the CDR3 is TGTGCCAGCAGCCCGCAATGGGGTACCGAGCAGTACTTC. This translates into CASSPQWGTEQYF.

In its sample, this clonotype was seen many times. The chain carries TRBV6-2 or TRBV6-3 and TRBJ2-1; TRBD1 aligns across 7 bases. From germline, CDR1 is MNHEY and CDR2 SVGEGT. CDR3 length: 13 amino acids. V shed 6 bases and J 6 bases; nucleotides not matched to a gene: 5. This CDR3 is CASSDRAANEQFF. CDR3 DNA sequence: TGTGCCAGCAGCGACAGGGCCGCCAATGAGCAGTTCTTC.

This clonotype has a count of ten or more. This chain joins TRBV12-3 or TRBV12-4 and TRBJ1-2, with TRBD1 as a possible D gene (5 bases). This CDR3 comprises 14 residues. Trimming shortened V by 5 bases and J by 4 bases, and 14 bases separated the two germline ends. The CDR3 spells CASSPGAEIYGYTF. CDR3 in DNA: TGTGCCAGCAGTCCCGGGGCAGAAATCTATGGCTACACCTTC.

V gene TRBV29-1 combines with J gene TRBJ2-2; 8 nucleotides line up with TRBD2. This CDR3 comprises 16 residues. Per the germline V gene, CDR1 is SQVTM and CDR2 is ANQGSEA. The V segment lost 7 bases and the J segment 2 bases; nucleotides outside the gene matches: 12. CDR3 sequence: CSGTGGARVNTGELFF. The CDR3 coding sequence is TGCAGCGGGACCGGGGGGGCCCGCGTAAACACCGGGGAGCTGTTTTTT.

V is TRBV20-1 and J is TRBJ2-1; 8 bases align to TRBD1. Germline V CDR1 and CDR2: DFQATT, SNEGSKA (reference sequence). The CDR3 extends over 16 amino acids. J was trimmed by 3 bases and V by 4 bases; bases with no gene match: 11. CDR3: CSATDPRTGNYNEQFF. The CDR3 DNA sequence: TGCAGTGCTACCGACCCCCGGACAGGGAACTACAATGAGCAGTTCTTC.

The CDR3 spells CASSVDRGGSYGYTF. The CDR3 region has the DNA TGTGCCAGCAGCGTAGACAGGGGCGGTAGCTATGGCTACACCTTC. J is TRBJ1-2 and V is TRBV7-9; TRBD1 agrees at 8 bases. The CDR3 extends over 15 amino acids. With 5 bases clipped from V and 4 bases from J, the junction kept 9 bases outside the gene matches. The germline V gene has CDR1 SEHNR and CDR2 FQNEAQ (reference sequence).

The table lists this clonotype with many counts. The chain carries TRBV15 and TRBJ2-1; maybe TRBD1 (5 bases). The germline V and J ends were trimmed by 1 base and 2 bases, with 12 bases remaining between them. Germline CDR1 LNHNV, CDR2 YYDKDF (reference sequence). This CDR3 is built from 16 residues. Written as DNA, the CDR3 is TGTGCCACCAGCAGAGGTGCCTCAGGGACCTACAATGAGCAGTTCTTC. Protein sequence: CATSRGASGTYNEQFF.

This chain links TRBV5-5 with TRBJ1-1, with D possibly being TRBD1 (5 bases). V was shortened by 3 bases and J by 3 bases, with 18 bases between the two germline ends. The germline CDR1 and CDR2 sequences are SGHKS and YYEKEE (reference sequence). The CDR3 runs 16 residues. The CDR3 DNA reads TGTGCCAGCAGCTCCACTACCGGGACTTTGTACACTGAAGCTTTCTTT. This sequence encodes CASSSTTGTLYTEAFF.

The chain's CDR3 is CASSEFGTSGYEQYF. CDR3 DNA sequence: TGTGCCAGCAGTGAATTCGGGACTAGCGGATACGAGCAGTACTTC. The chain combines TRBV2 with TRBJ2-7; 11 nucleotides line up with TRBD2. Germline V CDR1 and CDR2: SNHLY, FYNNEI. The trim removed 2 bases at V and 4 bases at J, leaving 4 bases unmatched. The CDR3 is 15 residues long.

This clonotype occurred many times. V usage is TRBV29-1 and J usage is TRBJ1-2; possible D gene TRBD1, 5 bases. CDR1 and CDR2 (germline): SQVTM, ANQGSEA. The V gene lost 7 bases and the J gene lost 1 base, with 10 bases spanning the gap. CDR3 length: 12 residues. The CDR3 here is CSAAGVNYGYTF. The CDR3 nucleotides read TGCAGCGCCGCGGGGGTTAACTATGGCTACACCTTC.

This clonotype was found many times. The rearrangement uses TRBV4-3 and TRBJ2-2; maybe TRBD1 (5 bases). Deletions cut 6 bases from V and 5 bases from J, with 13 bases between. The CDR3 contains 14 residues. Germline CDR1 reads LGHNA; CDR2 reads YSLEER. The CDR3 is CASSYTQGTGELFF. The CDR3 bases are TGCGCCAGCAGTTACACTCAGGGTACCGGGGAGCTGTTTTTT.

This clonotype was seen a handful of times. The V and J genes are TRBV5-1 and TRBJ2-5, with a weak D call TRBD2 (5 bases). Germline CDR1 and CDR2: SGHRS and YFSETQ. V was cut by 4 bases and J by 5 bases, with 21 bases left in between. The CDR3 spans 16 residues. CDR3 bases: TGCGCCAGCAGCCTCGGACTGACCGATAAGTGGGAGACCCAGTACTTC. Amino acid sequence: CASSLGLTDKWETQYF.

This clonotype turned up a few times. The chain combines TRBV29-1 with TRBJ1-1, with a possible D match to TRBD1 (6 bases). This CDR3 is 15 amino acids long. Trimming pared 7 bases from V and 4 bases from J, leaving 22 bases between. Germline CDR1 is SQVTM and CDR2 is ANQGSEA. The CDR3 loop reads CSAKGGPGAITEAFF. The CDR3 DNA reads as TGCAGCGCCAAGGGTGGGCCAGGGGCTATCACTGAAGCTTTCTTT.

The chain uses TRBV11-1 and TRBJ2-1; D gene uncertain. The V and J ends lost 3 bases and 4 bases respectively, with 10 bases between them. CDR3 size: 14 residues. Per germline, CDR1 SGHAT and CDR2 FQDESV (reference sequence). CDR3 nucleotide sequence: TGTGCCAGCAGCTTCTCGGCCCAATACAATGAGCAGTTCTTC. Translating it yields CASSFSAQYNEQFF.

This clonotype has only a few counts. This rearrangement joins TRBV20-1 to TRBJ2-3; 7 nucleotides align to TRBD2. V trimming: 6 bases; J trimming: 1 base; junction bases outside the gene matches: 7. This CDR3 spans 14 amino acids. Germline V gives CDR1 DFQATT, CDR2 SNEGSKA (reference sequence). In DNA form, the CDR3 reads TGCAGTGCAGCGGGGTACGGGGGCACAGATACGCAGTATTTT. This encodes CSAAGYGGTDTQYF.

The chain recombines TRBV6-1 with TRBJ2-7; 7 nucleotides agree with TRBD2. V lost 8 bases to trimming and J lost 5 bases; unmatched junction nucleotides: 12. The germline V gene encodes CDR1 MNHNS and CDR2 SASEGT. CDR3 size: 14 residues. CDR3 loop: CASDDGPLADEQYF. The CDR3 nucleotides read TGTGCCAGCGATGATGGGCCGCTAGCGGACGAGCAGTACTTC.

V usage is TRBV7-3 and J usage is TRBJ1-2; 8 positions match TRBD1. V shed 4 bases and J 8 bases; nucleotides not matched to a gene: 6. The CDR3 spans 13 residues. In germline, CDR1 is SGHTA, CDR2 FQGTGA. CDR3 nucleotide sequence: TGTGCCAGCAGCTCCCTGGACAGGGACGGCTACACCTTC. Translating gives CASSSLDRDGYTF.